Following are 25 T cell receptor beta chains from one sample sequenced in a study of blood T cell repertoires in COVID-19. Some clones are missing from TCRdb's copy, which holds only in-frame ones; the method was immunoSEQ multiplex PCR. The data hold roughly 220,000 clones, with 82% observed a single time. The sequencing input was peripheral blood. The receptors come from an elderly woman with COVID-19, enrolled during active disease.

This chain joins TRBV18 and TRBJ1-5; TRBD1 might be the D (6 bases). The CDR3 totals 21 residues. From germline, CDR1 is KGHSH and CDR2 LQKENI. V shed 1 base and J shed 2 bases, with 27 bases lying between them. CDR3 sequence (DNA): TGTGCCAGCTCACCACTTGGGCCTATGGGAGGGGGAACGGGGCGCAATCAGCCCCAGCATTTT. Its translation: CASSPLGPMGGGTGRNQPQHF.

The rearrangement joins TRBV6-5 to TRBJ1-2; TRBD1 aligns across 7 bases. Per the germline V gene, CDR1 is MNHEY and CDR2 is SVGAGI. Trimming removed 6 bases from V and 2 bases from J; junction bases left unmatched: 9. The CDR3 is 15 residues long. CDR3 protein: CASSPGTVGNYGYTF. The CDR3 nucleotides read TGTGCCAGCAGCCCCGGGACAGTCGGAAACTATGGCTACACCTTC.

This clone showed up just a few times. The V gene is TRBV28, the J gene TRBJ1-1; TRBD1 might be the D (5 bases). V was cut by 5 bases and J by 6 bases, with 13 bases left in between. This CDR3 has 13 amino acids. Germline loops: CDR1 MDHEN, CDR2 SYDVKM. CDR3 nucleotides: TGTGCCAGCAGTGGGGGGTCAAGGTCTGAAGCTTTCTTT. Residues: CASSGGSRSEAFF. Drawing the rest from reference TRBV28 and TRBJ1-1, the complete variable domain is DVKVTQSSRYLVKRTGEKVFLECVQDMDHENMFWYRQDPGLGLRLIYFSYDVKMKEKGDIPEGYSVSREKKERFSLILESASTNQTSMYLCASSGGSRSEAFFGQGTRLTVV.

For this clone: In the same sample, other DNA sequences code for this CDR3. This chain joins TRBV5-1 and TRBJ1-5; 8 bases match TRBD1. Germline V lookup: CDR1 SGHRS, CDR2 YFSETQ. This CDR3 spans 14 amino acids. The junction had 5 bases not matched to a gene; V was cut back by 2 bases and J by 7 bases. The CDR3 region has the DNA TGCGCCAGCAGCTTAGGGACAGGCGGGCAGCCCCAGCATTTT. It is translated as CASSLGTGGQPQHF. Complete variable domain (other parts from reference TRBV5-1 and TRBJ1-5): KAGVTQTPRYLIKTRGQQVTLSCSPISGHRSVSWYQQTPGQGLQFLFEYFSETQRNKGNFPGRFSGRQFSNSRSEMNVSTLELGDSALYLCASSLGTGGQPQHFGDGTRLSIL.

This clone was counted a few times. The J gene is TRBJ1-5, the V gene TRBV7-9; perhaps TRBD1 as D (5 bases). The CDR3 runs 14 residues. Per the germline V gene, CDR1 is SEHNR and CDR2 is FQNEAQ (reference sequence). V lost 2 bases, J lost 6 bases, and 11 bases lay in between. The CDR3 is CASSLTEGAQPQHF. CDR3 sequence (DNA): TGTGCCAGCAGCTTAACCGAAGGGGCTCAGCCCCAGCATTTT.

The chain joins TRBV4-3 to TRBJ2-2, with TRBD2 matching 8 bases. The ends lost 2 bases at V and 1 base at J; junction bases unmatched: 9. This CDR3 is built from 18 residues. Germline CDR1 reads LGHNA; CDR2 reads YSLEER. The DNA for the CDR3 is TGCGCCAGCAGCCAATACTCTACGGCGGGAGGGAACACCGGGGAGCTGTTTTTT. This sequence encodes CASSQYSTAGGNTGELFF.

The gene calls are TRBV5-1 and TRBJ2-2, with D possibly being TRBD1 (6 bases). CDR1 is SGHRS and CDR2 is YFSETQ in the germline V gene. V gave up 3 bases and J gave up 8 bases, with 11 bases separating them. CDR3 length equals 13 residues. For the CDR3, the DNA is TGCGCCAGCAGCTCCTACGGACAGGGGGAGCTGTTTTTT. This encodes CASSSYGQGELFF.

The chain combines TRBV7-9 with TRBJ1-1, with TRBD1 identical over 8 bases. Germline CDR1 reads SEHNR; CDR2 reads FQNEAQ (reference sequence). With V trimmed by 1 base and J by 4 bases, 11 bases remained unmatched. This CDR3 has 17 amino acids. CDR3 residues: CASSLVRLTGAGTEAFF. The CDR3 bases are TGTGCCAGCAGCTTAGTCCGGTTGACAGGGGCAGGCACTGAAGCTTTCTTT.

The V gene is TRBV15, the J gene TRBJ2-3; TRBD2 matches 8 bases. Per the germline V gene, CDR1 is LNHNV and CDR2 is YYDKDF (reference sequence). The CDR3 totals 14 residues. Losses at the gene ends were 8 bases for V and 0 bases for J; bases not matched to a gene: 4. The CDR3 protein is CATGRGGSTDTQYF. The DNA of the CDR3 is TGTGCCACCGGTCGGGGGGGAAGCACAGATACGCAGTATTTT.

The chain carries TRBV3-1 (or the pseudogene TRBV3-2) and TRBJ2-5; 10 bases fit TRBD2. This CDR3 is 19 amino acids long. The ends lost 1 base at V and 2 bases at J; junction bases unmatched: 13. Germline CDR1 LGHDT, CDR2 YNNKEL (reference sequence). The chain's CDR3 is CASSQGKIAGGLGQETQYF. The CDR3 DNA follows: TGTGCCAGCAGCCAAGGGAAAATAGCGGGGGGTTTGGGTCAAGAGACCCAGTACTTC.

The chain carries TRBV6-6 and TRBJ2-5; D is unresolved. Trimming took off 2 bases at V and 5 bases at J, with 6 bases between the two ends. CDR1 is MNHNY, CDR2 SVGAGI, per germline (reference sequence). The CDR3 has 12 amino acids. Here the CDR3 reads CASSYTVETQYF. The DNA for the CDR3 is TGTGCCAGCAGTTACACGGTGGAGACCCAGTACTTC.

The J gene is TRBJ2-5, the V gene TRBV24-1; 9 bases match TRBD1. The CDR3 runs to 15 residues. Trimming at V came to 0 bases and at J to 5 bases, leaving 3 bases not matched to a gene. From germline, CDR1 is KGHDR and CDR2 SFDVKD. CDR3 loop: CATSDLGQGKETQYF. The CDR3 bases are TGTGCCACCAGTGATTTGGGACAGGGGAAGGAGACCCAGTACTTC.

The chain combines TRBV24-1 with TRBJ1-2; 9 nucleotides match TRBD1. The germline CDR1 and CDR2 sequences are KGHDR and SFDVKD. CDR3 length: 15 amino acids. After removal of 5 bases from V and 7 bases from J, the junction contained 10 bases not matched to a gene. The CDR3 reads CATSGMDRGVGGYTF. CDR3 bases: TGTGCCACCAGTGGGATGGACAGGGGAGTTGGTGGCTACACCTTC.

The chain recombines TRBV10-3 with TRBJ1-1, with D possibly TRBD1 on 6 matching bases. The CDR3 spans 16 residues. The germline CDR1 and CDR2 sequences are ENHRY and SYGVKD. With 3 bases removed from V and 5 bases from J, the gap between germline ends came to 19 bases. CDR3 in DNA: TGTGCCATCAGTGAAAGGGGGGGGCTAGGGAAAACTGAAGCTTTCTTT. It codes for CAISERGGLGKTEAFF.

This clone was seen a single time. This chain joins TRBV7-8 and TRBJ1-1; 7 bases align to TRBD1. Germline V gene lookup returns CDR1 SGHVS and CDR2 FQNEAQ. CDR3 length: 15 residues. Losses at the gene ends were 6 bases for V and 1 base for J; bases not matched to a gene: 8. CDR3 in amino acids: CASSVSHRGNTEAFF. CDR3 nucleotides: TGTGCCAGCAGTGTTAGCCACAGGGGGAACACTGAAGCTTTCTTT.

The chain couples TRBV11-2 to TRBJ1-3, with unresolved D. CDR1 and CDR2 (germline): SGHAT, FQNNGV. The germline V and J ends were trimmed by 4 bases and 0 bases, with 16 bases remaining between them. There are 17 residues in the CDR3. The CDR3 spells CASSSPVGRLSGNTIYF. The CDR3 DNA sequence: TGTGCCAGCAGCTCCCCGGTGGGCAGGCTCTCTGGAAACACCATATATTTT. The whole variable domain, remainder taken from reference TRBV11-2 and TRBJ1-3, is EAGVAQSPRYKIIEKRQSVAFWCNPISGHATLYWYQQILGQGPKLLIQFQNNGVVDDSQLPKDRFSAERLKGVDSTLKIQPAKLEDSAVYLCASSSPVGRLSGNTIYFGEGSWLTVV.

This clone was recorded only once. This sequence joins TRBV28 and TRBJ2-3; 8 bases match TRBD1. Per the germline V gene, CDR1 is MDHEN and CDR2 is SYDVKM. Germline trimming cut 1 base from V and 3 bases from J; bases unmatched to any gene: 6. The CDR3 spans 16 residues. CDR3 sequence reads: CASSLSGQGRTDTQYF. CDR3 nucleotide sequence: TGTGCCAGCAGTTTATCCGGACAGGGAAGGACAGATACGCAGTATTTT.

Regarding this clone: Sequence at one end of the junction differs from germline and may be a read error. The chain combines TRBV18 with TRBJ2-2, with 8 bases lining up with TRBD2. This CDR3 has 16 residues. Per germline, CDR1 KGHSH and CDR2 LQKENI. The CDR3 bases are TGTGCCAGTTCACCGGCGAGCGGGAGTGGCACCGGGGAGCTGTTTTTT. It yields the protein CASSPASGSGTGELFF. The variable domain in full, completed from reference TRBV18 and TRBJ2-2, reads NAGVMQNPRHLVRRRGQEARLRCSPMKGHSHVYWYRQLPEEGLKFMVYLQKENIIDESGMPKERFSAEFPKEGPSILRIQQVVRGDSAAYFCASSPASGSGTGELFFGEGSRLTVL.

The rearrangement links TRBV6-5 to TRBJ2-1; tentatively, D is TRBD1 (7 bases). This CDR3 is built from 15 residues. V was pared by 6 bases and J by 4 bases, with 16 bases between. Germline values: CDR1 MNHEY, CDR2 SVGAGI. The CDR3 region has the DNA TGTGCCAGCAGGCGGGACAGTAAAGTTTACAATGAGCAGTTCTTC. Its translation: CASRRDSKVYNEQFF.

This clone was recorded once. The CDR3 region is CATPGQGSYGYTF. The DNA for the CDR3 is TGTGCCACCCCGGGACAGGGGTCTTATGGCTACACCTTC. The rearrangement links TRBV6-5 to TRBJ1-2, with TRBD1 identical over 10 bases. Trimming cost V 10 bases and J 5 bases; bases outside gene matches: 7. Germline V lookup: CDR1 MNHEY, CDR2 SVGAGI. This CDR3 contains 13 residues.

This chain joins TRBV7-2 and TRBJ1-5, with no clear D. CDR1 is SGHTA, CDR2 FQGNSA, per germline. This CDR3 is built from 13 residues. The V end lost 6 bases, the J end lost 4 bases, and 10 bases lay between the germline ends. CDR3 residues: CASRASANQPQHF. The CDR3 bases are TGTGCCAGCAGGGCCAGCGCGAATCAGCCCCAGCATTTT.

The chain combines TRBV10-3 with TRBJ1-4; 7 bases line up with TRBD1. The V and J ends lost 10 bases and 6 bases, in that order; junction bases with no gene match: 8. Germline assignment: CDR1 ENHRY and CDR2 SYGVKD. The CDR3 has 13 amino acids. CDR3 region: CATRDSLYEKLFF. CDR3 sequence (DNA): TGTGCCACCCGGGACAGTTTGTATGAAAAACTGTTTTTT.

The chain uses TRBV6-6 and TRBJ1-6, with TRBD1 as a possible D gene (6 bases). The germline V gene has CDR1 MNHNY and CDR2 SVGAGI (reference sequence). V lost 6 bases, J lost 11 bases, and 8 bases lay in between. There are 11 residues in the CDR3. This chain's CDR3 is CASRTGTPLHF. The CDR3 DNA is TGTGCCAGCAGAACAGGGACACCCCTCCACTTT.

The chain carries TRBV30 and TRBJ2-1, with 10 bases fitting TRBD2. CDR1 is GTSNPN, CDR2 SVGIG, per germline (reference sequence). CDR3 length: 15 residues. Trimming at V came to 2 bases and at J to 7 bases, leaving 8 bases not matched to a gene. CDR3 in DNA: TGTGCCTGGAGTCTCAGCGGGAGGGCCAAGAATGAGCAGTTCTTC. Translation: CAWSLSGRAKNEQFF.

This sequence joins TRBV5-8 and TRBJ2-1; a possible D gene is TRBD2 (5 bases). This CDR3 region has 11 residues. Germline CDR1 is SGHTS and CDR2 is YDEGEE. The V end lost 5 bases, the J end lost 9 bases, and 9 bases lay between the germline ends. In nucleotides, the CDR3 is TGTGCCAGCAGTCGGACTTTTGAGCAGTTCTTC. It is translated as CASSRTFEQFF.